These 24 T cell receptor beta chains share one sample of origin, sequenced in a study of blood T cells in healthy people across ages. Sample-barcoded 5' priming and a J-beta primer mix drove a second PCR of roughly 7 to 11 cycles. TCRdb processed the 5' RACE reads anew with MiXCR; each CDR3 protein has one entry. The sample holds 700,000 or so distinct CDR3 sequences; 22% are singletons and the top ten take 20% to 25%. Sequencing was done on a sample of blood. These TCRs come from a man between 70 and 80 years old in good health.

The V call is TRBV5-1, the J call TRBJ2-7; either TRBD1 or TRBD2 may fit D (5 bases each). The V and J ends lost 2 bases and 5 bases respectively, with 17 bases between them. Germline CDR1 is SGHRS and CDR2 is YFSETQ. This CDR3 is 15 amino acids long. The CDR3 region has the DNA TGCGCCAGCAGCTTTGGGGCGGGTGGGGGAAACGAGCAGTACTTC. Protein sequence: CASSFGAGGGNEQYF. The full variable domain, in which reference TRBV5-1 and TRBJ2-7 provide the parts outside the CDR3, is KAGVTQTPRYLIKTRGQQVTLSCSPISGHRSVSWYQQTPGQGLQFLFEYFSETQRNKGNFPGRFSGRQFSNSRSEMNVSTLELGDSALYLCASSFGAGGGNEQYFGPGTRLTVT.

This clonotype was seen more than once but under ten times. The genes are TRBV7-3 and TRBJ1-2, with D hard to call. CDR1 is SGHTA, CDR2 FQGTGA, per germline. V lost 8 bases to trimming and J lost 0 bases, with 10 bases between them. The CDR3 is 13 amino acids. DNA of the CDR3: TGTGCCAGCCACGACGGTACTAACTATGGCTACACCTTC. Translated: CASHDGTNYGYTF. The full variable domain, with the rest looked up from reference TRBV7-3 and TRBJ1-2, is GAGVSQTPSNKVTEKGKYVELRCDPISGHTALYWYRQSLGQGPEFLIYFQGTGAADDSGLPNDRFFAVRPEGSVSTLKIQRTERGDSAVYLCASHDGTNYGYTFGSGTRLTVV.

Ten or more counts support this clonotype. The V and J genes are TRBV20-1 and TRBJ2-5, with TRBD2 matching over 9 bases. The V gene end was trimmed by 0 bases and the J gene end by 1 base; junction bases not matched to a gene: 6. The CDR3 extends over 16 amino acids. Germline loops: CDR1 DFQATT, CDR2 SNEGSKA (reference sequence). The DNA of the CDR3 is TGCAGTGCTAGAGATCTTGCGGGAGGGCTCCAAGAGACCCAGTACTTC. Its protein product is CSARDLAGGLQETQYF.

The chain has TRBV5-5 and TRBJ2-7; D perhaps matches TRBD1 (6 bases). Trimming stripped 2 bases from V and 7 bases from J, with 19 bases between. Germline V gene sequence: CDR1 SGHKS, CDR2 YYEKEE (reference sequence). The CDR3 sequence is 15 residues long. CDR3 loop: CASSLQGSSLLEQYF. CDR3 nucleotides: TGTGCCAGCAGCTTACAGGGCTCTTCCCTACTTGAGCAGTACTTC.

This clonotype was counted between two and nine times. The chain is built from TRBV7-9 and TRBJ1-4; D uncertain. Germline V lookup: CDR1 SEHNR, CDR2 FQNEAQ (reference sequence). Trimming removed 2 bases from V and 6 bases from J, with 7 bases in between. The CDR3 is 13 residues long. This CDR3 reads CASSLRQDEKLFF. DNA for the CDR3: TGTGCCAGCAGCTTAAGGCAGGATGAAAAACTGTTTTTT. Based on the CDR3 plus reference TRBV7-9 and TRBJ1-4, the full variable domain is DTGVSQNPRHKITKRGQNVTFRCDPISEHNRLYWYRQTLGQGPEFLTYFQNEAQLEKSRLLSDRFSAERPKGSFSTLEIQRTEQGDSAMYLCASSLRQDEKLFFGSGTQLSVL.

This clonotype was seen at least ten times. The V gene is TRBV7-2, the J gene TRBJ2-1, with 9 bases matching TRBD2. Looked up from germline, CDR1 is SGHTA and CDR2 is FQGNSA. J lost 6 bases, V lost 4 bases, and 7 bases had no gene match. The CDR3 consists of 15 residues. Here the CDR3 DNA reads TGTGCCAGCAGCTCCTGGACTAGCGAAACCAATGAGCAGTTCTTC. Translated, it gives CASSSWTSETNEQFF. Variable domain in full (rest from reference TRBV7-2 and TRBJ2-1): GAGVSQSPSNKVTEKGKDVELRCDPISGHTALYWYRQSLGQGLEFLIYFQGNSAPDKSGLPSDRFSAERTGGSVSTLTIQRTQQEDSAVYLCASSSWTSETNEQFFGPGTRLTVL.

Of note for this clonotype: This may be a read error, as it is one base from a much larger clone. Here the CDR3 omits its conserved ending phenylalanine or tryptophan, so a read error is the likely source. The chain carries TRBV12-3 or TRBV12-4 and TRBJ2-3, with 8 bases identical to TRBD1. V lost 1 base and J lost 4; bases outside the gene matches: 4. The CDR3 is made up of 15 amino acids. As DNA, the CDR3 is TGTGCCAGCAGTTTAGGGACAGGGTTTCCAGATACGCAGTATTCT. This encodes CASSLGTGFPDTQYS.

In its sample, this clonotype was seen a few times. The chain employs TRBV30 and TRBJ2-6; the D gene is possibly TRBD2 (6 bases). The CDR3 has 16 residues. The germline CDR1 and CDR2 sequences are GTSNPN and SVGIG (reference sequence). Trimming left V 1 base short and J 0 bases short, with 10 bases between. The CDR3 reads CAWSEGLSSGANVLTF. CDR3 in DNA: TGTGCCTGGAGTGAGGGACTGAGCTCTGGGGCCAACGTCCTGACTTTC.

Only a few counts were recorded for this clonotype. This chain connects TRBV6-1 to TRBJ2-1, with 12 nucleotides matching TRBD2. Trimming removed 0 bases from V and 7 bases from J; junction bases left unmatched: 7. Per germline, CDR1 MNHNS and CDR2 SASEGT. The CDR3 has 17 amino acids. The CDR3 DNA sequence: TGTGCCAGCAGTGAAGCAAGTGGACTAGCGGGGCTAAATGAGCAGTTCTTC. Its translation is CASSEASGLAGLNEQFF.

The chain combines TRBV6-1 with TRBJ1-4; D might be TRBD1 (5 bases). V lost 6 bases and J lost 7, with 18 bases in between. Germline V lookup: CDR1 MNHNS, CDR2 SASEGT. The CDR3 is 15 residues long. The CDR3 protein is CASRNSGRAGEKLFF. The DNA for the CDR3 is TGTGCCAGCAGGAACTCAGGGAGGGCGGGTGAAAAACTGTTTTTT.

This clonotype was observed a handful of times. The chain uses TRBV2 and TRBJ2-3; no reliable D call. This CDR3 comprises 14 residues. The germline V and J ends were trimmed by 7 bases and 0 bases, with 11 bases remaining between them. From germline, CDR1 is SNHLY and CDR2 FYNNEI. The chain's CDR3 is CASIPLASTDTQYF. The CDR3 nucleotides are TGTGCCAGCATTCCCCTCGCTAGCACAGATACGCAGTATTTT.

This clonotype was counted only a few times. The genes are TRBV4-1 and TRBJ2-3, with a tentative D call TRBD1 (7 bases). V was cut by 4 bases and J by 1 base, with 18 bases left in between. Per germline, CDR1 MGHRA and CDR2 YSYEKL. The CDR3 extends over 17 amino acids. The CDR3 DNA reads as TGCGCCAGCAGCCGACTACCAGGGGGGATGGGCACAGATACGCAGTATTTT. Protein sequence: CASSRLPGGMGTDTQYF.

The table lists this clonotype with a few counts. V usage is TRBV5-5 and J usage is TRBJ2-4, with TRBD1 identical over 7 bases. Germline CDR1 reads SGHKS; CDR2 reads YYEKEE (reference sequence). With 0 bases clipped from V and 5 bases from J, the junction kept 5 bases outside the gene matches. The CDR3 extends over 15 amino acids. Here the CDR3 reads CASSLAGGEENIQYF. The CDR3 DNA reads TGTGCCAGCAGCTTGGCAGGGGGAGAGGAAAACATTCAGTACTTC. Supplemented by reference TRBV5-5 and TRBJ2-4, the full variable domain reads DAGVTQSPTHLIKTRGQQVTLRCSPISGHKSVSWYQQVLGQGPQFIFQYYEKEERGRGNFPDRFSARQFPNYSSELNVNALLLGDSALYLCASSLAGGEENIQYFGAGTRLSVL.

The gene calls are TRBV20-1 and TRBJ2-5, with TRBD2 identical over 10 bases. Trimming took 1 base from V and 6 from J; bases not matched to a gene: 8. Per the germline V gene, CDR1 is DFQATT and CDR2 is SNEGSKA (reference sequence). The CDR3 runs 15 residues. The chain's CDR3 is CSARVPAGGQKTQYF. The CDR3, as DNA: TGCAGTGCTAGAGTCCCAGCGGGAGGGCAGAAGACCCAGTACTTC.

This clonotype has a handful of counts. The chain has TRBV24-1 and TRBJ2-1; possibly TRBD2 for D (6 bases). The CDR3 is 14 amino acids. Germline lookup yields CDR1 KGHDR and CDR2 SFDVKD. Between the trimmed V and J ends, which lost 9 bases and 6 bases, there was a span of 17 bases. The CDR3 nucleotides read TGTGCCACCGGCCGGGACTCCCCCTTCAATGAGCAGTTCTTC. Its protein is CATGRDSPFNEQFF.

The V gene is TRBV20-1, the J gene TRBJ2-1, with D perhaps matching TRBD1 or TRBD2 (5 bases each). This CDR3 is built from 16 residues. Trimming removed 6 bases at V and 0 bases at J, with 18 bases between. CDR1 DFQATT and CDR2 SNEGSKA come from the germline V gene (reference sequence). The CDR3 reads CSAGTPLMSSYNEQFF. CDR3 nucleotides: TGCAGTGCAGGGACCCCACTCATGAGCTCCTACAATGAGCAGTTCTTC.

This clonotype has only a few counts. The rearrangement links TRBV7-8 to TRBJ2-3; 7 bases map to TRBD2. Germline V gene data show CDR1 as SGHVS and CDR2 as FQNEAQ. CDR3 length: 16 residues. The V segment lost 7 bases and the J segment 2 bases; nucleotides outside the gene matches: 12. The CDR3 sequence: CASNARASGLTDTQYF. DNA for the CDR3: TGTGCCAGCAACGCGAGGGCTAGCGGTCTCACAGATACGCAGTATTTT.

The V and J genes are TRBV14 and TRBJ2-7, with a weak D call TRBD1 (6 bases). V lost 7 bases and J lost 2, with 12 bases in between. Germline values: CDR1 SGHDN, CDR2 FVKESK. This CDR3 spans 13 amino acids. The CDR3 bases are TGTGCCAGCACCCACGCAGGGGCCTACGAGCAGTACGTC. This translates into CASTHAGAYEQYV.

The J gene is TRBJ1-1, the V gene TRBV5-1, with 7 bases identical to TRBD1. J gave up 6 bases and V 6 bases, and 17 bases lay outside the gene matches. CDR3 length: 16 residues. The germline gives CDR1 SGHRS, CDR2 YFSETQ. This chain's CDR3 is CASTKEGARVTAEAFF. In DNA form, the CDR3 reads TGCGCCAGCACCAAGGAGGGGGCTAGAGTGACCGCTGAAGCTTTCTTT.

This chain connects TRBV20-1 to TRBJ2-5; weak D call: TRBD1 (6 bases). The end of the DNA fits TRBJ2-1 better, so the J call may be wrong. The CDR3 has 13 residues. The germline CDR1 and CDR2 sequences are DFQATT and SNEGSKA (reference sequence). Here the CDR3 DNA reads TGCAGTGCCCTCCGAACAGGGTGGAATGAGCAGTTCTTC. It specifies CSALRTGWNEQFF.

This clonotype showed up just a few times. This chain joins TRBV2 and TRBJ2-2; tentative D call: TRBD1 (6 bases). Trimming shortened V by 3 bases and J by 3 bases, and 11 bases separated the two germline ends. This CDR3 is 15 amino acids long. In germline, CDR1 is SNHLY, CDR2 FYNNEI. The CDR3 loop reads CASSEQGPYTGELFF. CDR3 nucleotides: TGTGCCAGCAGTGAGCAGGGGCCTTACACCGGGGAGCTGTTTTTT.

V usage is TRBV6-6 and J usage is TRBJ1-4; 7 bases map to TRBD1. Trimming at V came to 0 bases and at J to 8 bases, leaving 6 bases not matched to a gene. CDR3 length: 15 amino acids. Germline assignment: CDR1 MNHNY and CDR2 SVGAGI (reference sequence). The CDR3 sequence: CASSYSGQTLEKLFF. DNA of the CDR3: TGTGCCAGCAGTTACTCGGGACAGACGCTAGAAAAACTGTTTTTT.

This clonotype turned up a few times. This chain's CDR3 is CSAKHTTNEKLFF. The CDR3 DNA is TGCAGTGCCAAACACACAACTAATGAAAAACTGTTTTTT. The chain combines TRBV20-1 with TRBJ1-4; D is ambiguous. With 6 bases removed from V and 0 bases from J, the gap between germline ends came to 8 bases. Germline V lookup: CDR1 DFQATT, CDR2 SNEGSKA (reference sequence). The CDR3 consists of 13 residues.

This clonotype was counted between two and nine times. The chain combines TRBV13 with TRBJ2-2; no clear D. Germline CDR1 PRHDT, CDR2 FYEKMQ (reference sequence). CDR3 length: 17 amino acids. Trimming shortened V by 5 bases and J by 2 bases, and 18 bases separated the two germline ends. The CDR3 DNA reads TGTGCCAGCAGCCAGCCCACAGCTTACTTAAACACCGGGGAGCTGTTTTTT. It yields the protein CASSQPTAYLNTGELFF.